These 15 T cell receptor beta chains originate from one sample sequenced in a study of cytomegalovirus exposure and HLA in healthy donors. PCR employed 60 Vbeta and 13 Jbeta primers. Generated by immunoSEQ multiplex PCR, the TCRdb table keeps only in-frame clones and is missing some. The sample carries 150,000 to 200,000 clones, over 75% recorded once. Source material: PBMCs. The source is a woman aged 25-40 years in good health and CMV-seronegative.

This sequence joins TRBV4-2 and TRBJ1-1; D uncertain. V was cut by 0 bases and J by 3 bases, with 14 bases left in between. CDR1 LGHNA and CDR2 YNFKEQ come from the germline V gene. CDR3 length equals 16 residues. The CDR3 is CASSQDGGRLDTEAFF. The CDR3 DNA sequence: TGTGCCAGCAGCCAAGATGGAGGGAGATTGGACACTGAAGCTTTCTTT.

V usage is TRBV6-5 and J usage is TRBJ1-4; 9 nucleotides agree with TRBD1. After removal of 2 bases from V and 7 bases from J, the junction contained 5 bases not matched to a gene. Germline-derived CDR1 and CDR2 are MNHEY and SVGAGI. The CDR3 runs 15 residues. CDR3 region: CASSYVGTGSEKLFF. The CDR3 DNA reads TGTGCCAGCAGTTACGTAGGGACAGGGAGTGAAAAACTGTTTTTT.

This sequence joins TRBV5-5 and TRBJ1-2; D might be TRBD1 (6 bases). The CDR3 length is 15 residues. The germline gives CDR1 SGHKS, CDR2 YYEKEE (reference sequence). The ends were cut back, 3 bases at V and 4 bases at J, with 16 bases in the middle. The CDR3 spells CASSWGLGLGYGYTF. The CDR3 nucleotides read TGTGCCAGCAGCTGGGGGCTGGGGCTCGGCTATGGCTACACCTTC.

This clone was counted between two and nine times. This chain connects TRBV9 to TRBJ2-3; TRBD1 matches 8 bases. The CDR3 extends over 14 amino acids. Losses at the gene ends were 4 bases for V and 4 bases for J; bases not matched to a gene: 5. Germline V lookup: CDR1 SGDLS, CDR2 YYNGEE. The CDR3 DNA follows: TGTGCCAGCAGCCCGGGACAGGCGTCAGATACGCAGTATTTT. Translation gives CASSPGQASDTQYF.

The rearrangement uses TRBV7-8 and TRBJ1-2; 7 positions agree with TRBD1. The CDR3 contains 14 residues. Germline V CDR1 and CDR2: SGHVS, FQNEAQ. Trimming at V came to 0 bases and at J to 7 bases, leaving 5 bases not matched to a gene. CDR3: CASSLARQGGGYTF. The CDR3 coding sequence is TGTGCCAGCAGCTTAGCGCGGCAGGGGGGTGGCTACACCTTC.

This sequence joins TRBV18 and TRBJ2-2, with 7 positions matching TRBD1. V was pared by 6 bases and J by 6 bases, with 4 bases of the junction left unmatched. The germline V gene has CDR1 KGHSH and CDR2 LQKENI. The CDR3 contains 13 residues. The CDR3 is CASSTTGAGELFF. In DNA form, the CDR3 reads TGTGCCAGCTCGACCACAGGGGCCGGGGAGCTGTTTTTT.

The chain combines TRBV28 with TRBJ2-1; a possible D gene is TRBD2 (6 bases). V was shortened by 1 base and J by 8 bases, with 12 bases between the two germline ends. The CDR3 runs 14 residues. Germline V gene data show CDR1 as MDHEN and CDR2 as SYDVKM. In nucleotides, the CDR3 is TGTGCCAGCAGTTTATCGATAGGGAGGCATGAGCAGTTCTTC. Translating it yields CASSLSIGRHEQFF.

The chain combines TRBV9 with TRBJ1-2, with D maybe TRBD1 (6 bases). This CDR3 is built from 14 residues. Trimming removed 4 bases from V and 5 bases from J, with 15 bases in between. Germline values: CDR1 SGDLS, CDR2 YYNGEE. DNA of the CDR3: TGTGCCAGCAGCCCCAGAGGACAGACATATGGCTACACCTTC. It yields the protein CASSPRGQTYGYTF.

V gene TRBV23-1 combines with J gene TRBJ2-7, with D tentatively TRBD1 (6 bases). TRBV23-1 is marked as an open reading frame, function uncertain. V was trimmed by 0 bases and J by 2 bases, leaving 20 bases between them. This CDR3 spans 18 amino acids. The CDR3 reads CASSQSMTHGQLTYEQYF. The CDR3 DNA reads as TGCGCCAGCAGTCAATCGATGACCCACGGACAGCTCACCTACGAGCAGTACTTC.

The chain uses TRBV11-2 and TRBJ1-1, with 9 positions matching TRBD1. Germline V gene sequence: CDR1 SGHAT, CDR2 FQNNGV. V dropped 4 bases and J dropped 1; count of bases not matched to a gene: 4. The CDR3 has 15 residues. Here the CDR3 DNA reads TGTGCCAGCAGCTACAGGGGGCAAGGGAACACTGAAGCTTTCTTT. Encoded protein: CASSYRGQGNTEAFF.

The rearrangement joins TRBV15 to TRBJ2-7; a weak D match, TRBD1 (5 bases). In germline, CDR1 is LNHNV, CDR2 YYDKDF (reference sequence). The CDR3 contains 12 residues. V was shortened by 1 base and J by 5 bases, with 6 bases between the two germline ends. CDR3 bases: TGTGCCACCAGCAGAGTAGGGGACGAGCAGTACTTC. Residues: CATSRVGDEQYF. The entire variable domain, with the rest obtained from reference TRBV15 and TRBJ2-7, is as follows: DAMVIQNPRYQVTQFGKPVTLSCSQTLNHNVMYWYQQKSSQAPKLLFHYYDKDFNNEADTPDNFQSRRPNTSFCFLDIRSPGLGDTAMYLCATSRVGDEQYFGPGTRLTVT.

With respect to this clone: Its ends do not fully match the called genes, so a read error is possible. This sequence joins TRBV19 and TRBJ1-2, with 9 bases identical to TRBD1. The length of the CDR3 is 15 residues. Germline CDR1 is LNHDA and CDR2 is SQIVND (reference sequence). The CDR3: CASSLQGQGRYGYPF. In DNA form, the CDR3 reads TGTGCCAGTAGCCTCCAGGGACAGGGACGTTATGGCTACCCCTTC. The full variable domain, rest sourced from reference TRBV19 and TRBJ1-2, is DGGITQSPKYLFRKEGQNVTLSCEQNLNHDAMYWYRQDPGQGLRLIYYSQIVNDFQKGDIAEGYSVSREKKESFPLTVTSAQKNPTAFYLCASSLQGQGRYGYPFGSGTRLTVV.

This clone occurred a few times. The V gene is TRBV4-1, the J gene TRBJ1-1, with D possibly being TRBD1 (5 bases). Germline V CDR1 and CDR2: MGHRA, YSYEKL. CDR3 length: 15 residues. Trimming removed 0 bases at V and 4 bases at J, with 12 bases between. The CDR3 DNA is TGCGCCAGCAGCCAAGAGCCATGGGGGGGCACTGAAGCTTTCTTT. Its translation: CASSQEPWGGTEAFF.

In nucleotides, the CDR3 is TGTGCCAGCAGTTTCGGACAGGGGATTCAGCCCCAGCATTTT. Translation gives CASSFGQGIQPQHF. V and J are TRBV6-5 and TRBJ1-5; 9 bases align to TRBD1. Germline V lookup: CDR1 MNHEY, CDR2 SVGAGI. The ends lost 4 bases at V and 6 bases at J; junction bases unmatched: 4. This CDR3 has 14 residues.

This clone was found a few times. The chain couples TRBV7-9 to TRBJ2-1; maybe TRBD2 (6 bases). Trimming took off 5 bases at V and 3 bases at J, with 11 bases between the two ends. Germline loops: CDR1 SEHNR, CDR2 FQNEAQ (reference sequence). The CDR3 loop spans 14 amino acids. CDR3 sequence reads: CASSPPTSYNEQFF. As DNA, the CDR3 is TGTGCCAGCAGCCCCCCGACTAGCTACAATGAGCAGTTCTTC.